These T cell receptor beta chains were read from a single sample in a study of CD8 T cells in ankylosing spondylitis. TCRdb reprocessed the 5' RACE reads with MiXCR, giving one entry per CDR3 protein. The table has about 280,000 distinct CDR3 sequences, 20% seen once. The sequenced sample consisted of blood, either unsorted or a sorted T cell fraction (not recorded which). These receptors all stem from a male donor with ankylosing spondylitis or in good health (not recorded which). The CDR3 runs from the conserved cysteine through the conserved F or W. D genes are given only for firm matches. Where a row states a size, it is once, few, many or the class of an expanded clone; other rows omit it.

clone_size: NA
v_call: TRBV4-2
d_call: NA
j_call: TRBJ2-1
cdr3_aa: CASSLEPRDEQFF
cdr3_nt: TGTGCCAGCAGCCTGGAGCCGAGGGATGAGCAGTTCTTC

clone_size: NA
v_call: TRBV6-5
d_call: NA
j_call: TRBJ2-5
cdr3_aa: CASSYAGQKETQYF
cdr3_nt: TGTGCCAGCAGTTACGCGGGACAGAAAGAGACCCAGTACTTC

clone_size: NA
v_call: TRBV3-1
d_call: NA
j_call: TRBJ1-6
cdr3_aa: CASSQDFTNSPLHF
cdr3_nt: TGTGCCAGCAGCCAAGATTTTACCAATTCACCCCTCCACTTT

clone_size: NA
v_call: TRBV5-1
d_call: TRBD1
j_call: TRBJ1-4
cdr3_aa: CASSAGQAPNEKLFF
cdr3_nt: TGCGCCAGCAGCGCGGGACAGGCGCCCAATGAAAAACTGTTTTTT

clone_size: NA
v_call: TRBV28
d_call: NA
j_call: TRBJ1-5
cdr3_aa: CASIPGGSHQPQHF
cdr3_nt: TGTGCCAGCATTCCCGGGGGGTCGCATCAGCCCCAGCATTTT

clone_size: NA
v_call: TRBV5-1
d_call: NA
j_call: TRBJ2-5
cdr3_aa: CASSPSSDVGVETQYF
cdr3_nt: TGCGCCAGCAGCCCGTCGAGCGATGTCGGAGTCGAGACCCAGTACTTC

clone_size: few
v_call: TRBV7-8
d_call: NA
j_call: TRBJ1-2
cdr3_aa: CASSGGSNYGYTF
cdr3_nt: TGTGCCAGCAGCGGGGGATCTAACTATGGCTACACCTTC

clone_size: NA
v_call: TRBV7-9
d_call: TRBD2
j_call: TRBJ2-3
cdr3_aa: CASSLSTSGATDTQYF
cdr3_nt: TGTGCCAGCAGCTTAAGTACTAGCGGTGCCACAGATACGCAGTATTTT

clone_size: NA
v_call: TRBV5-1
d_call: NA
j_call: TRBJ2-1
cdr3_aa: CASRGQDNNEQFF
cdr3_nt: TGCGCCAGCAGGGGCCAGGACAACAATGAGCAGTTCTTC

clone_size: many
v_call: TRBV29-1
d_call: NA
j_call: TRBJ1-2
cdr3_aa: CSVGSGDYGYTF
cdr3_nt: TGCAGCGTTGGATCAGGAGACTATGGCTACACCTTC

clone_size: few
v_call: TRBV12-3/TRBV12-4
d_call: NA
j_call: TRBJ1-5
cdr3_aa: CASSLALGVGNQPQHF
cdr3_nt: TGTGCCAGCAGTTTAGCGCTCGGGGTGGGCAATCAGCCCCAGCATTTT

clone_size: few
v_call: TRBV4-1
d_call: NA
j_call: TRBJ1-1
cdr3_aa: CASSQVAGGDAFF
cdr3_nt: TGCGCCAGCAGCCAAGTTGCTGGGGGCGACGCTTTCTTT

clone_size: few
v_call: TRBV12-3/TRBV12-4
d_call: TRBD1
j_call: TRBJ1-5
cdr3_aa: CASTTTGFSNQPQHF
cdr3_nt: TGTGCCAGCACCACGACAGGGTTCAGCAATCAGCCCCAGCATTTT

clone_size: NA
v_call: TRBV15
d_call: TRBD1
j_call: TRBJ2-2
cdr3_aa: CATRTGVTGELFF
cdr3_nt: TGTGCCACCAGAACAGGGGTCACCGGGGAGCTGTTTTTT

clone_size: few
v_call: TRBV24-1
d_call: NA
j_call: TRBJ1-2
cdr3_aa: CATSNRDPVNGYTF
cdr3_nt: TGTGCCACCAGTAACCGTGACCCGGTGAATGGCTACACCTTC

clone_size: NA
v_call: TRBV27
d_call: TRBD1
j_call: TRBJ2-1
cdr3_aa: CASSFPGQGAFGGQFF
cdr3_nt: TGTGCCAGCAGTTTCCCCGGACAGGGGGCTTTCGGCGGGCAGTTCTTC

clone_size: NA
v_call: TRBV28
d_call: NA
j_call: TRBJ2-3
cdr3_aa: CASSLYHSGPSTDTQYF
cdr3_nt: TGTGCCAGCAGTTTATACCACAGCGGACCTAGCACAGATACGCAGTATTTT

clone_size: few
v_call: TRBV20-1
d_call: NA
j_call: TRBJ1-5
cdr3_aa: CSASSGTFSNQPQHF
cdr3_nt: TGCAGTGCTAGTTCTGGAACCTTTAGCAATCAGCCCCAGCATTTT

clone_size: few
v_call: TRBV20-1
d_call: NA
j_call: TRBJ1-5
cdr3_aa: CSARTTGDSNQPQHF
cdr3_nt: TGCAGTGCTAGAACCACCGGGGACAGCAATCAGCCCCAGCATTTT

clone_size: NA
v_call: TRBV30
d_call: NA
j_call: TRBJ2-4
cdr3_aa: CAWRERGSKNIQYF
cdr3_nt: TGTGCCTGGAGAGAAAGGGGTTCCAAAAACATTCAGTACTTC

clone_size: few
v_call: TRBV5-1
d_call: NA
j_call: TRBJ1-6
cdr3_aa: CASSLEQGFNSPLHF
cdr3_nt: TGCGCCAGCAGCTTGGAACAGGGTTTTAATTCACCCCTCCACTTT

clone_size: few
v_call: TRBV27
d_call: TRBD1
j_call: TRBJ1-4
cdr3_aa: CASSPGTGFGEKLFF
cdr3_nt: TGTGCCAGCAGTCCGGGGACAGGGTTTGGTGAAAAACTGTTTTTT

clone_size: NA
v_call: TRBV5-6
d_call: TRBD1
j_call: TRBJ2-1
cdr3_aa: CASSQITGVVYNEQFF
cdr3_nt: TGTGCCAGCAGCCAAATCACAGGGGTGGTTTACAATGAGCAGTTCTTC

clone_size: NA
v_call: TRBV5-1
d_call: NA
j_call: TRBJ2-1
cdr3_aa: CASSLVLGDNEQFF
cdr3_nt: TGCGCCAGCAGCTTGGTCCTAGGTGACAATGAGCAGTTCTTC

clone_size: many
v_call: TRBV4-1
d_call: TRBD2
j_call: TRBJ2-1
cdr3_aa: CASSQTHVRSGNYEQFF
cdr3_nt: TGCGCCAGCAGCCAAACCCACGTGAGGAGCGGGAACTATGAGCAGTTCTTC

clone_size: few
v_call: TRBV5-1
d_call: NA
j_call: TRBJ2-5
cdr3_aa: CASSLGWDGKETQYF
cdr3_nt: TGCGCCAGCAGCTTGGGTTGGGACGGAAAAGAGACCCAGTACTTC

clone_size: many
v_call: TRBV24-1
d_call: NA
j_call: TRBJ2-3
cdr3_aa: CATSESGRGDTQYF
cdr3_nt: TGTGCCACCAGTGAGAGTGGGCGGGGAGATACGCAGTATTTT

clone_size: few
v_call: TRBV27
d_call: NA
j_call: TRBJ1-6
cdr3_aa: CASSSAARALHF
cdr3_nt: TGTGCCAGCAGTTCTGCAGCGCGCGCCCTCCACTTT

clone_size: few
v_call: TRBV20-1
d_call: NA
j_call: TRBJ2-5
cdr3_aa: CSARDMRQTQYF
cdr3_nt: TGCAGTGCTAGAGACATGAGGCAGACCCAGTACTTC

clone_size: few
v_call: TRBV4-1
d_call: NA
j_call: TRBJ2-1
cdr3_aa: CASSHSGGSYNEQFF
cdr3_nt: TGCGCCAGCAGCCATAGCGGTGGCTCCTACAATGAGCAGTTCTTC

clone_size: few
v_call: TRBV5-1
d_call: TRBD1
j_call: TRBJ2-3
cdr3_aa: CASSWKTGSTDTQYF
cdr3_nt: TGCGCCAGCAGCTGGAAGACAGGGTCCACAGATACGCAGTATTTT

clone_size: few
v_call: TRBV4-2
d_call: NA
j_call: TRBJ2-5
cdr3_aa: CASSLWGNEETQYF
cdr3_nt: TGTGCCAGCAGCCTCTGGGGAAACGAAGAGACCCAGTACTTC

clone_size: NA
v_call: TRBV11-1
d_call: NA
j_call: TRBJ2-2
cdr3_aa: CASSPREPENTGELFF
cdr3_nt: TGTGCCAGCAGCCCCAGGGAACCTGAGAACACCGGGGAGCTGTTTTTT

clone_size: NA
v_call: TRBV7-8
d_call: NA
j_call: TRBJ1-4
cdr3_aa: CASSFSTGPNEKLFF
cdr3_nt: TGTGCCAGCAGCTTTAGTACAGGGCCTAATGAAAAACTGTTTTTT

clone_size: NA
v_call: TRBV7-9
d_call: NA
j_call: TRBJ2-3
cdr3_aa: CASSPYTSTDTQYF
cdr3_nt: TGTGCCAGCAGCCCGTACACTAGCACAGATACGCAGTATTTT

clone_size: NA
v_call: TRBV20-1
d_call: TRBD1
j_call: TRBJ1-1
cdr3_aa: CSAPGQRKNGANTEAFF
cdr3_nt: TGCAGTGCCCCGGGACAGCGGAAAAATGGGGCGAACACTGAAGCTTTCTTT

clone_size: few
v_call: TRBV6-5
d_call: NA
j_call: TRBJ2-3
cdr3_aa: CASSYSPLSDGADTQYF
cdr3_nt: TGTGCCAGCAGTTACTCTCCGCTTTCGGACGGCGCAGATACGCAGTATTTT

clone_size: few
v_call: TRBV28
d_call: NA
j_call: TRBJ2-2
cdr3_aa: CASSSRPAGELFF
cdr3_nt: TGTGCCAGCAGCTCCCGGCCAGCCGGGGAGCTGTTTTTT

clone_size: NA
v_call: TRBV10-3
d_call: NA
j_call: TRBJ1-3
cdr3_aa: CAISATAGAGNTIYF
cdr3_nt: TGTGCCATCAGTGCGACCGCGGGGGCTGGAAACACCATATATTTT

clone_size: few
v_call: TRBV29-1
d_call: NA
j_call: TRBJ1-1
cdr3_aa: CSVAVEGRAFF
cdr3_nt: TGCAGCGTTGCTGTAGAAGGAAGAGCTTTCTTT

clone_size: few
v_call: TRBV7-2
d_call: TRBD1
j_call: TRBJ1-1
cdr3_aa: CASSAGQVNTEAFF
cdr3_nt: TGTGCCAGCAGCGCGGGACAGGTGAACACTGAAGCTTTCTTT

clone_size: many
v_call: TRBV10-3
d_call: NA
j_call: TRBJ2-3
cdr3_aa: CAISESGGTTDTQYF
cdr3_nt: TGTGCCATCAGTGAGTCCGGGGGCACCACAGATACGCAGTATTTT

clone_size: NA
v_call: TRBV28
d_call: TRBD2
j_call: TRBJ2-5
cdr3_aa: CASSSPGTSGRLLETQYF
cdr3_nt: TGTGCCAGCAGTTCCCCCGGGACTAGCGGGAGATTGCTAGAGACCCAGTACTTC

clone_size: NA
v_call: TRBV20-1
d_call: TRBD2
j_call: TRBJ2-1
cdr3_aa: CSARDGAGGYNEQFF
cdr3_nt: TGCAGTGCTAGAGATGGAGCGGGGGGCTACAATGAGCAGTTCTTC

clone_size: NA
v_call: TRBV3-1
d_call: TRBD1
j_call: TRBJ1-1
cdr3_aa: CASSQTGLEAFF
cdr3_nt: TGTGCCAGCAGCCAGACAGGGCTGGAAGCTTTCTTT